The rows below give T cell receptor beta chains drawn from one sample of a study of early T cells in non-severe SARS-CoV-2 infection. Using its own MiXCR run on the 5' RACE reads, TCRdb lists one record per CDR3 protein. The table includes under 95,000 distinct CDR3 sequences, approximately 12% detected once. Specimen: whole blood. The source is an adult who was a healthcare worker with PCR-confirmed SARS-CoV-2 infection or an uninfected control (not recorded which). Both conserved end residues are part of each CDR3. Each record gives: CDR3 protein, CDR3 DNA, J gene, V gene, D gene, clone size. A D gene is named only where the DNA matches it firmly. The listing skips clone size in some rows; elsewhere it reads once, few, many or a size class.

CDR3 protein: CSAREGASQYF
CDR3 DNA: TGCAGTGCTAGGGAGGGGGCCTCCCAGTACTTC
J gene: TRBJ2-5
V gene: TRBV20-1
D gene: -
clone size: many

CDR3 protein: CASSSVMGLGQRSYEQYF
CDR3 DNA: TGTGCCAGCAGTTCGGTCATGGGACTGGGACAACGGTCCTACGAGCAGTACTTC
J gene: TRBJ2-7
V gene: TRBV27
D gene: -
clone size: many

CDR3 protein: CASSFPGTLLHEQYF
CDR3 DNA: TGTGCCAGCAGCTTCCCCGGGACCCTTCTCCACGAGCAGTACTTC
J gene: TRBJ2-7
V gene: TRBV11-3
D gene: -
clone size: few

CDR3 protein: CASRWTGGYGNTIYF
CDR3 DNA: TGTGCCAGCAGGTGGACAGGGGGATATGGAAACACCATATATTTT
J gene: TRBJ1-3
V gene: TRBV12-3/TRBV12-4
D gene: TRBD1
clone size: many

CDR3 protein: CASRAGGSTDTQYF
CDR3 DNA: TGTGCCAGCCGGGCGGGAGGGAGCACAGATACGCAGTATTTT
J gene: TRBJ2-3
V gene: TRBV12-3/TRBV12-4
D gene: TRBD2
clone size: -

CDR3 protein: CASSLGQGDTVEQYF
CDR3 DNA: TGTGCCAGCAGCTTAGGACAGGGGGATACGGTTGAGCAGTACTTC
J gene: TRBJ2-7
V gene: TRBV7-9
D gene: TRBD1
clone size: -

CDR3 protein: CSVWTGGNYGYTF
CDR3 DNA: TGCAGCGTCTGGACAGGGGGGAACTATGGCTACACCTTC
J gene: TRBJ1-2
V gene: TRBV29-1
D gene: TRBD1
clone size: many

CDR3 protein: CASSELARTSTDTQYF
CDR3 DNA: TGCGCCAGCAGTGAACTAGCTAGAACGTCCACAGATACGCAGTATTTT
J gene: TRBJ2-3
V gene: TRBV10-1
D gene: -
clone size: -

CDR3 protein: CASSSTPGYQETQYF
CDR3 DNA: TGCGCCAGCAGCTCTACCCCCGGCTACCAAGAGACCCAGTACTTC
J gene: TRBJ2-5
V gene: TRBV5-1
D gene: -
clone size: few

CDR3 protein: CASSPGTLDGYTF
CDR3 DNA: TGTGCCAGCTCACCCGGGACACTCGATGGCTACACCTTC
J gene: TRBJ1-2
V gene: TRBV18
D gene: -
clone size: many

CDR3 protein: CASSSQGLREETQYF
CDR3 DNA: TGTGCCAGCAGCTCTCAAGGATTGCGGGAAGAGACCCAGTACTTC
J gene: TRBJ2-5
V gene: TRBV9
D gene: -
clone size: many

CDR3 protein: CASRSPGGAYDTGELFF
CDR3 DNA: TGTGCCAGCAGGTCTCCGGGGGGGGCGTACGACACCGGGGAGCTGTTTTTT
J gene: TRBJ2-2
V gene: TRBV27
D gene: TRBD2
clone size: few

CDR3 protein: CASSLSGQGRGETQYF
CDR3 DNA: TGTGCCAGCAGCCTGAGCGGACAGGGCCGGGGCGAGACCCAGTACTTC
J gene: TRBJ2-5
V gene: TRBV13
D gene: TRBD1
clone size: few

CDR3 protein: CASSLRLAGGPIGEQYF
CDR3 DNA: TGCGCCAGCAGCCTACGACTAGCGGGAGGCCCGATAGGTGAGCAGTACTTC
J gene: TRBJ2-7
V gene: TRBV4-1
D gene: TRBD2
clone size: many

CDR3 protein: CASSLVSVTRLLRVNTEAFF
CDR3 DNA: TGTGCCAGCAGCTTAGTGTCCGTCACCAGGTTATTGAGAGTGAACACTGAAGCTTTCTTT
J gene: TRBJ1-1
V gene: TRBV7-2
D gene: -
clone size: many

CDR3 protein: CASSPRTSGRTGELFF
CDR3 DNA: TGTGCCAGCTCACCACGCACTAGCGGGAGGACCGGGGAGCTGTTTTTT
J gene: TRBJ2-2
V gene: TRBV18
D gene: TRBD2
clone size: many

CDR3 protein: CASSVGGSGELFF
CDR3 DNA: TGTGCCAGCAGCGTAGGAGGGTCCGGGGAGCTGTTTTTT
J gene: TRBJ2-2
V gene: TRBV9
D gene: -
clone size: many

CDR3 protein: CASSLGAGPYNEQFF
CDR3 DNA: TGTGCCAGCAGCTTGGGAGCGGGCCCCTACAATGAGCAGTTCTTC
J gene: TRBJ2-1
V gene: TRBV7-9
D gene: -
clone size: few

CDR3 protein: CASSLTSGRAMETQYF
CDR3 DNA: TGTGCCAGCAGCTTGACTAGCGGGAGGGCGATGGAGACCCAGTACTTC
J gene: TRBJ2-5
V gene: TRBV11-1
D gene: TRBD2
clone size: few

CDR3 protein: CASSVHTPTGAYEQYF
CDR3 DNA: TGTGCCAGCAGTGTCCACACCCCCACAGGCGCCTACGAGCAGTACTTC
J gene: TRBJ2-7
V gene: TRBV25-1
D gene: -
clone size: few

CDR3 protein: CASSPTSGRGQETQYF
CDR3 DNA: TGTGCCAGCAGCCCGACTAGCGGGAGAGGGCAAGAGACCCAGTACTTC
J gene: TRBJ2-5
V gene: TRBV7-2
D gene: TRBD2
clone size: -

CDR3 protein: CSARDPTSVSYEQYF
CDR3 DNA: TGCAGTGCTAGAGATCCGACTAGCGTCTCCTACGAGCAGTACTTC
J gene: TRBJ2-7
V gene: TRBV20-1
D gene: TRBD2
clone size: many

CDR3 protein: CASRTTSYGANVLTF
CDR3 DNA: TGTGCCAGCAGGACCACCAGCTATGGGGCCAACGTCCTGACTTTC
J gene: TRBJ2-6
V gene: TRBV6-6
D gene: -
clone size: -

CDR3 protein: CAVSRTGHRNTIYF
CDR3 DNA: TGTGCCGTTAGCCGGACAGGGCACCGAAACACCATATATTTT
J gene: TRBJ1-3
V gene: TRBV10-3
D gene: TRBD1
clone size: many

CDR3 protein: CASSETPQGDYGYTF
CDR3 DNA: TGTGCCAGCAGCGAGACTCCACAGGGGGACTATGGCTACACCTTC
J gene: TRBJ1-2
V gene: TRBV21-1
D gene: -
clone size: few

CDR3 protein: CASSAVYQAFF
CDR3 DNA: TGTGCCAGCAGCGCAGTTTATCAGGCTTTCTTT
J gene: TRBJ1-1
V gene: TRBV12-3/TRBV12-4
D gene: -
clone size: many

CDR3 protein: CASSLLAGGYTDTQYF
CDR3 DNA: TGTGCCAGCAGCCTACTAGCGGGGGGCTACACAGATACGCAGTATTTT
J gene: TRBJ2-3
V gene: TRBV7-8
D gene: TRBD2
clone size: few

CDR3 protein: CASSLGSTPDTQYF
CDR3 DNA: TGTGCCAGCAGCTTAGGGTCGACCCCAGATACGCAGTATTTT
J gene: TRBJ2-3
V gene: TRBV7-9
D gene: -
clone size: few

CDR3 protein: CASSPGVWENEQFF
CDR3 DNA: TGTGCCAGCAGTCCCGGGGTTTGGGAAAATGAGCAGTTCTTC
J gene: TRBJ2-1
V gene: TRBV12-3/TRBV12-4
D gene: -
clone size: -

CDR3 protein: CAWSGGHEQFF
CDR3 DNA: TGTGCCTGGAGTGGAGGTCATGAGCAGTTCTTC
J gene: TRBJ2-1
V gene: TRBV30
D gene: -
clone size: many

CDR3 protein: CASSGGQPTDTQYF
CDR3 DNA: TGCGCCAGCAGCGGGGGACAGCCCACAGATACGCAGTATTTT
J gene: TRBJ2-3
V gene: TRBV5-1
D gene: TRBD1
clone size: many

CDR3 protein: CSVERSGAQETQYF
CDR3 DNA: TGCAGCGTTGAAAGGAGCGGGGCCCAAGAGACCCAGTACTTC
J gene: TRBJ2-5
V gene: TRBV29-1
D gene: TRBD2
clone size: -

CDR3 protein: CASSPPGGRKYNEQFF
CDR3 DNA: TGTGCCAGCTCACCACCGGGTGGGCGGAAATACAATGAGCAGTTCTTC
J gene: TRBJ2-1
V gene: TRBV18
D gene: -
clone size: -

CDR3 protein: CSARDWAGRTGNEQYF
CDR3 DNA: TGCAGTGCTAGAGACTGGGCAGGCCGAACGGGGAACGAGCAGTACTTC
J gene: TRBJ2-7
V gene: TRBV20-1
D gene: -
clone size: many

CDR3 protein: CSAPPGLDLNEQFF
CDR3 DNA: TGCAGTGCCCCACCCGGACTAGACCTCAATGAGCAGTTCTTC
J gene: TRBJ2-1
V gene: TRBV20-1
D gene: TRBD2
clone size: -

CDR3 protein: CASSSGREETQYF
CDR3 DNA: TGTGCCAGCAGCTCGGGACGTGAAGAGACCCAGTACTTC
J gene: TRBJ2-5
V gene: TRBV7-9
D gene: -
clone size: many